Listed here is a single TCR beta chain. Its antigen has not been determined. This probably arose from a read error, given a far larger clone one base away. Different DNA sequences within this sample yield the same CDR3. The library was made by the immunoSEQ multiplex PCR assay. The hsTCRB Kit was used according to the manufacturer's protocol to amplify rearranged TCR beta chain sequences. Sequencing of TCRB libraries was carried out on an Illumina MiSeq. The paper's processing steps were these. Demultiplexing, trimming and gene mapping were performed with the kit vendor's proprietary platform. TCRdb provides this immuneACCESS table in a form limited to in-frame rearrangements. Some clones are lacking; in checked studies, under half of them reflect an unresolved V gene, and why the rest are absent is not known. V and J calls and clone size are as listed in that table; D and trimming were resolved from the DNA. This sample has over 45,000 clones in its table, and approximately 81% of those were observed once. 3% to 4% of the sample rests with the top ten.

This record belongs to a study of a mutant IDH1 vaccine in newly diagnosed glioma (dated by TCRdb to the early 2020s). The study in broad terms: Patients were given eight vaccinations, in weeks 1, 3, 5, 7, 11, 15, 19 and 23, which matched visits V03 through V10. Prior to enrollment, patients had been given standard therapy consisting of radiotherapy alone, temozolomide alone, or radiochemotherapy with temozolomide, with the combination given to most patients. Six visits were used for peripheral blood collection: V03 (baseline), V05, V07, V10, V12 and V13. Of the approximately 35 treated patients, 62.5% were male and approximately 40% were female, and the mean age was roughly 40 years. Vaccination started 4-6 weeks after radiotherapy alone, or was given together with temozolomide cycles in the groups whose treatment included chemotherapy. Longitudinal TCRB deep sequencing was done for 25 to 30 treated patients, wherever samples were available for exploratory analyses. The paper as a whole reports these results and caveats: Pseudoprogression seemed to be unrelated to changes in the top peripheral T cell clonotypes found by TCRB sequencing. Immune responses induced by the vaccine were seen in approximately 93% of patients across multiple MHC alleles. PBMC samples for TCRB deep sequencing were selected based on availability. The authors stated that sample limitations prevented analyses of patient blood samples from being reproduced.

The sample's time point label, in plain terms: week 5, during vaccination. Every vaccine dose consisted of 300 ug of a 20-mer mutant IDH1 peptide in Montanide, administered subcutaneously together with topical imiquimod. The donors had newly diagnosed IDH1-mutant astrocytomas of WHO grade 3 or 4 that showed loss of nuclear ATRX. The samples were drawn from NOA16, a multicentre, single-arm, open-label phase I trial in Germany that tested a mutant IDH1 peptide vaccine in humans for the first time. Genomic DNA for TCRB sequencing was isolated from EDTA blood with the DNeasy Blood and Tissue Kit. CDR1 SGHRS and CDR2 YFSETQ were looked up in the germline V gene. From its cysteine to its phenylalanine, the CDR3 spans 12 amino acids. The retained sequence is limited to the CDR3, 36 bases, with the frame set at the first base.

The sequence was obtained from a man aged 25-45 years with glioma. The sample in question was PBMCs, obtained from a glioma patient whose treatment included an IDH1 peptide vaccine. The receptor chain draws on TRBV5-1 and TRBJ1-1; no D gene can be assigned with confidence. The sequence in DNA is TGCGCCAGCAGCTATGGGAACGCTGAAGCTTTCTTT. It translates to CASSYGNAEAFF.